This T cell receptor beta chain was recovered during a study of blood T cell repertoires in COVID-19. Data came from immunoSEQ multiplex PCR; TCRdb stores just in-frame clones and leaves some out. The profile shows hundreds of thousands of clones, 90% of them singletons. In germline, CDR1 is SGHVS, CDR2 FQNEAQ. The V end was cut by 4 bases, the J end by 2 bases, with 11 bases between. CDR3 length equals 14 residues. The source material was PBMCs or T cells enriched from blood (not recorded which). The V and J genes are TRBV7-8 and TRBJ1-2; D is ambiguous. The receptor was isolated from a man aged 50-59 years who had been exposed to COVID-19. Written as DNA, the CDR3 is TGTGCCAGCAGCTGGATCACACAGAACTATGGCTACACCTTC. This codes for CASSWITQNYGYTF.